This T cell receptor beta chain was profiled in a study of blood T cells in healthy people across ages. Study-wide background: Roughly one uniquely barcoded beta molecule per two T cells was captured.

A minimum of 6 micrograms of total RNA was extracted per sample. As regards this clonotype: The antigen remains unidentified.

Study observations and caveats: Without sorted subsets, naive and antigen-experienced compartments could not be conclusively compared.

Next came a second PCR, run for roughly 7 to 12 cycles, which used a sample-barcoded 5' primer along with a J-beta primer mix. Tags on each cDNA molecule came from a template-switch adaptor with 12 random nucleotides. TCRdb re-derived calls from the 5' RACE reads in MiXCR, one entry per CDR3 protein. The table has about a million distinct CDR3 sequences, under 50% seen once; the top ten hold roughly 13%. The CDR3 totals 15 residues. The receptor was derived from a man aged 25 to 40 in good health. The chain combines TRBV21-1 with TRBJ1-5. TRBV21-1 is termed a pseudogene. Specimen: blood. DNA of the CDR3: TGTGTCAGCAGACCCGACGGAGGGTGCAATCAGCCCCAGCATTTT. This codes for CVSRPDGGCNQPQHF.